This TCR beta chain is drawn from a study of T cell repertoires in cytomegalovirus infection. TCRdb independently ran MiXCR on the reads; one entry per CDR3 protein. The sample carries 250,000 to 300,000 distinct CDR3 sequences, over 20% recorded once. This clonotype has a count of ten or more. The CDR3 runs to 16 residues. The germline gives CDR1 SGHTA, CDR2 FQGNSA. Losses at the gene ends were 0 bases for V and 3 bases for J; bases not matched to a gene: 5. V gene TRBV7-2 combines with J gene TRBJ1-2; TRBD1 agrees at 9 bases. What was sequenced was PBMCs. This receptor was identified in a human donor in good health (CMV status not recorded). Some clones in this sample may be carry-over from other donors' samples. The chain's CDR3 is CASSLANRGHDYGYTF. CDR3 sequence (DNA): TGTGCCAGCAGCTTAGCGAACAGGGGGCACGACTATGGCTACACCTTC.